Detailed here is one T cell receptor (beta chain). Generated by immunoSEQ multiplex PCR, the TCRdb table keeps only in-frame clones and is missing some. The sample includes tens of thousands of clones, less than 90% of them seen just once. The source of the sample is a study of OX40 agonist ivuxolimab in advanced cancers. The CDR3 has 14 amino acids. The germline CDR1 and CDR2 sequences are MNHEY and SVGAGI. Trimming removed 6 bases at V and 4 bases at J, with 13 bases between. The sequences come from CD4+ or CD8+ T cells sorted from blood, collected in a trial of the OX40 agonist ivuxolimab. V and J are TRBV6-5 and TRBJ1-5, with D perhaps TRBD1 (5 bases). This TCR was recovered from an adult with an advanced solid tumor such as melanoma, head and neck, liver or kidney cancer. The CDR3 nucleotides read TGTGCCAGCAGGCAGACTGGGGGGAATCAGCCCCAGCATTTT. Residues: CASRQTGGNQPQHF.